This TCR beta chain is drawn from a study of T cell responses to AZD1222 COVID-19 vaccine. For this clone: Antigen specificity is unknown.

CDR1 and CDR2 from the germline V gene are SGHAT and FQNNGV. Trimming left V 6 bases short and J 6 bases short, with 15 bases between. CDR3 length: 15 amino acids. Whole-study findings and limits: Spike-wide coverage was observed for vaccine-associated CD4 TCRs, with dominant responses at 160-218 and 743-854. Only a handful of people who got AZD1222 tested seropositive at baseline.

Assay: immunoSEQ multiplex PCR; the TCRdb copy retains only in-frame clones and omits some. The repertoire includes 60,000 to 75,000 clones, 65% to 80% of them detected once, and 3.5% to 4.5% sits in the top ten. The chain uses TRBV11-2 and TRBJ1-6; D might be TRBD1 (6 bases). The material sequenced was peripheral blood, taken 28 days after the second AZD1222 dose. The sequence derives from an adult who received the AZD1222 COVID-19 vaccine. The DNA for the CDR3 is TGTGCCAGCAGTTCGGGGGGCTGGGGTAATTCACCCCTCCACTTT. This codes for CASSSGGWGNSPLHF.